Listed below are T cell receptor beta chains from one sample, sequenced in a study of metastatic and nonmetastatic thyroid tumors. Using MiXCR, TCRdb re-called clones from the PCR reads. The data contain about 12,000 clones, around 10% of them seen just once; the ten biggest clones take up around a third. The sample taken for sequencing was blood. The receptors derive from a female donor with papillary thyroid cancer or a benign thyroid nodule (not recorded which). Some clones in this sample may be carry-over from other donors' samples. Both conserved end residues are part of each CDR3. The D gene is left open where the match is weak. The size entry is marked missing in some rows and otherwise reads once, few, many or a size class.

D,J,V,length,size,CDR3,DNA
NA,TRBJ1-6,TRBV12-3/TRBV12-4,13,NA,CASSLMGRSPLHF,TGTGCCAGCAGTTTAATGGGGAGATCACCCCTCCACTTT
NA,TRBJ1-2,TRBV5-1,14,medium-sized,CASKVGVGESGYTF,TGCGCCAGCAAAGTTGGGGTAGGAGAGAGTGGCTACACCTTC
NA,TRBJ2-7,TRBV7-9,14,many,CASSPRTGSYEQYF,TGTGCCAGCAGCCCCCGGACTGGCTCCTACGAGCAGTACTTC
NA,TRBJ2-1,TRBV11-2,17,many,CASSLDPGKSSYNEQFF,TGTGCCAGCAGCTTAGATCCAGGAAAGAGCTCCTACAATGAGCAGTTCTTC
TRBD1,TRBJ1-1,TRBV5-1,15,many,CASSTRGGADTEAFF,TGCGCCAGCAGCACACGAGGGGGCGCCGACACTGAAGCTTTCTTT
NA,TRBJ1-2,TRBV7-9,13,many,CASSLQGNYGYTF,TGTGCCAGCAGTCTCCAGGGGAACTATGGCTACACCTTC
NA,TRBJ1-2,TRBV27,12,medium-sized,CASKENGGGYTF,TGTGCCAGCAAGGAGAACGGCGGGGGCTACACCTTC
NA,TRBJ1-5,TRBV2,13,many,CASTPGSNQPQHF,TGTGCCAGCACCCCGGGGAGCAATCAGCCCCAGCATTTT
TRBD1,TRBJ2-1,TRBV15,15,NA,CATSGGQGVFNEQFF,TGTGCCACCAGCGGGGGACAGGGGGTATTCAATGAGCAGTTCTTC
TRBD1,TRBJ1-2,TRBV20-1,13,many,CSARATGLNGYTF,TGCAGTGCTAGAGCGACAGGGTTGAATGGCTACACCTTC
NA,TRBJ2-1,TRBV7-3,15,many,CASSLDPSSYNEQFF,TGTGCCAGCAGCTTAGACCCGAGCTCCTACAATGAGCAGTTCTTC
NA,TRBJ2-3,TRBV4-1,13,many,CASSHGDSDTQYF,TGCGCCAGCAGCCATGGTGACTCAGATACGCAGTATTTT
TRBD1,TRBJ2-6,TRBV30,15,many,CASGQAYSGANVLTF,TGTGCCTCGGGACAGGCATACTCTGGGGCCAACGTCCTGACTTTC
NA,TRBJ2-2,TRBV18,15,many,CASSPKGGNTGELFF,TGTGCCAGCTCACCAAAAGGGGGGAACACCGGGGAGCTGTTTTTT
NA,TRBJ2-1,TRBV6-4,14,NA,CASSDGGSHEAQFF,TGTGCCAGCAGTGACGGCGGCTCACACGAGGCGCAGTTCTTC
TRBD2,TRBJ2-4,TRBV18,14,NA,CASSQGLAGDIQYF,TGTGCCAGCTCACAGGGACTAGCGGGTGACATTCAGTACTTC
TRBD2,TRBJ2-1,TRBV6-2/TRBV6-3,16,many,CASRPARTSGRGEQFF,TGTGCCAGCAGGCCCGCCCGGACTAGCGGGAGGGGTGAGCAGTTCTTC
NA,TRBJ2-5,TRBV19,15,many,CASSTGSSYQETQYF,TGTGCCAGTAGCACGGGAAGTTCGTACCAAGAGACCCAGTACTTC
TRBD1,TRBJ2-2,TRBV28,15,few,CASTKDRGWSGELFF,TGTGCCAGCACCAAAGACAGGGGGTGGTCCGGGGAGCTGTTTTTT
NA,TRBJ1-2,TRBV5-6,16,NA,CASSLNRVALFYGYTF,TGTGCCAGCAGCTTGAACCGGGTGGCCCTCTTCTATGGCTACACCTTC
NA,TRBJ1-4,TRBV12-3/TRBV12-4,14,many,CASSLGQDNEKLFF,TGTGCCAGCAGTTTAGGACAGGATAATGAAAAACTGTTTTTT
TRBD1,TRBJ2-5,TRBV7-2,14,many,CASSLPGQFETQYF,TGTGCCAGCAGCTTACCGGGACAGTTCGAGACCCAGTACTTC
NA,TRBJ2-7,TRBV7-9,15,many,CASSSTRGQGYEQYF,TGTGCCAGCAGCTCGACGAGAGGCCAGGGCTACGAGCAGTACTTC
TRBD1,TRBJ1-2,TRBV4-1,14,NA,CASSLQTGRWGYTF,TGCGCCAGCAGCCTACAGACAGGGCGGTGGGGCTACACCTTC
TRBD1,TRBJ1-4,TRBV10-3,16,many,CAISDGPGQGNEKLFF,TGTGCCATCAGTGACGGACCGGGACAGGGGAATGAAAAACTGTTTTTT
NA,TRBJ1-1,TRBV12-3/TRBV12-4,12,many,CASSFHGAEAFF,TGTGCCAGCAGTTTCCATGGGGCTGAAGCTTTCTTT